The text below deals with one TCR beta chain. What it binds is not known. The entry originates in a study of OX40 agonist ivuxolimab in advanced cancers. Study in general: The dose of intravenous ivuxolimab that patients received every 2 weeks ranged from 0.01 to 10 mg/kg. Dose-escalation cases comprised hepatocellular carcinoma, melanoma, renal cell or head and neck cancer. At approximately 80% male, the cohort had a mean age of approximately 60 years, ranging from roughly 20 to 79.

Germline V CDR1 and CDR2: SGHNT, YENEEA. This CDR3 has 13 residues. Trimming removed 5 bases at V and 3 bases at J, with 11 bases between. Data came from immunoSEQ multiplex PCR; TCRdb stores just in-frame clones and leaves some out. Of around 40,000 clones detected, about 80% appear once; the ten largest clones hold 15% to 20%. Broader study findings: The work left the antigen specificity of expanded peripheral T cells undetermined.

This chain connects TRBV11-3 to TRBJ2-7; D is undetermined. Material: CD4+ or CD8+ T cells sorted from blood, obtained in a trial of the OX40 agonist ivuxolimab. The clonotype was recovered from an adult with an advanced solid tumor such as melanoma, head and neck, liver or kidney cancer. CDR3 DNA: TGTGCCAGCAGCATTAGGACGGGCTACGAGCAGTACTTC. Its translation is CASSIRTGYEQYF.